This T cell receptor beta chain appears in the sequencing data of a study of identical twins. TCRdb itself ran the 5' RACE reads through MiXCR, one entry per CDR3 protein. The sample lists just over 500,000 distinct CDR3 sequences, 20% to 25% occurring once. This clonotype has at least ten counts. The CDR3 covers 14 residues. The V and J ends lost 3 bases and 2 bases respectively, with 10 bases between them. The data were also submitted as part of a second study, on T cells expressing NK-cell markers. That work contributes: The leading position in the CD3+CD56-NKG2C+ fraction of a handful of donors also went to these clonotypes.

Sequenced sample: CD4+ T cells sorted from blood. This TCR derives from a woman in her late teens or twenties in good health. The chain combines TRBV12-3 or TRBV12-4 with TRBJ1-2; D call uncertain. As DNA, the CDR3 is TGTGCCAGCAGTTTTTCCGGGATGAACTATGGCTACACCTTC. Translating it yields CASSFSGMNYGYTF.